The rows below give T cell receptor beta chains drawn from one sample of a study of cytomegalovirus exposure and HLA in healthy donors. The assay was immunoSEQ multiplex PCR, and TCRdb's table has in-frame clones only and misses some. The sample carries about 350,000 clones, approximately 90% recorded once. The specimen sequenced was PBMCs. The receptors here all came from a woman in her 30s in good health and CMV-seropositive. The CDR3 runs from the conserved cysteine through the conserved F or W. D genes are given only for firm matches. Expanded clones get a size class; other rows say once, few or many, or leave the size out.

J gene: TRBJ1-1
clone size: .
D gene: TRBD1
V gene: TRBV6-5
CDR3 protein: CASSHGQAGGTEAFF
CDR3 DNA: TGTGCCAGCAGTCACGGACAGGCGGGGGGCACTGAAGCTTTCTTT

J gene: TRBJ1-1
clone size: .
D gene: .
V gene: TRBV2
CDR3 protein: CASSVMGGNTEAFF
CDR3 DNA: TGTGCCAGCAGTGTTATGGGGGGCAACACTGAAGCTTTCTTT

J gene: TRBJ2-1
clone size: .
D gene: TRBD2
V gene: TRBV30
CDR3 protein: CAWRGGLAASLGQFF
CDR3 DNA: TGTGCCTGGAGGGGGGGACTAGCGGCCTCGCTCGGGCAGTTCTTC

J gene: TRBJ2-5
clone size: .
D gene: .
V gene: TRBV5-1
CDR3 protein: CASSLGGNQETQYF
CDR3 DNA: TGCGCCAGCAGCTTGGGAGGGAATCAAGAGACCCAGTACTTC

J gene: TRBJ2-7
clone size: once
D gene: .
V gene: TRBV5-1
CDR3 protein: CASSLDLGRSSYEQYF
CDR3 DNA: TGCGCCAGCAGCTTAGACCTGGGCAGGAGCTCCTACGAGCAGTACTTC

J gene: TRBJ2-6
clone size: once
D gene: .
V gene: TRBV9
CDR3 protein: CASKESSGANVLTF
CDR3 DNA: TGTGCCAGCAAAGAAAGCTCTGGGGCCAACGTCCTGACTTTC

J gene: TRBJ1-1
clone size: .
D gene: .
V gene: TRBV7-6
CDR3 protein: CASSLETGTEAFF
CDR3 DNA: TGTGCCAGCAGCTTAGAAACAGGGACTGAAGCTTTCTTT

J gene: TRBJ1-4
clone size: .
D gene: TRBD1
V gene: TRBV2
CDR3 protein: CASRGVDRGAGKLFF
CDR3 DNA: TGTGCCAGCAGGGGGGTGGACAGGGGCGCAGGAAAACTGTTTTTT

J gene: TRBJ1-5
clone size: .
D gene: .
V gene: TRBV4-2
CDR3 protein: CASSLPGDQPQHF
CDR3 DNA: TGTGCCAGCAGCCTCCCCGGGGATCAGCCCCAGCATTTT

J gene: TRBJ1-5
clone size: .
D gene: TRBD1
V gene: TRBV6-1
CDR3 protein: CASSGWDRADQPQHF
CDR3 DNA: TGTGCCAGCAGTGGATGGGACAGGGCCGATCAGCCCCAGCATTTT

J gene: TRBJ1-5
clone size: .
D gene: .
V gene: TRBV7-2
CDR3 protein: CASSLVGSNQPQHF
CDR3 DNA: TGTGCCAGCAGCTTAGTGGGCAGCAATCAGCCCCAGCATTTT

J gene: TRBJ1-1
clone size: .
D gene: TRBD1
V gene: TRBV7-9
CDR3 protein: CASSRQQGANTEAFF
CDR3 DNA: TGTGCCAGCAGCAGGCAACAGGGGGCGAACACTGAAGCTTTCTTT

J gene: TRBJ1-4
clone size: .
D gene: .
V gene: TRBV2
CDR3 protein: CASSGKGFNEKLFF
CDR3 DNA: TGTGCCAGCAGTGGAAAAGGGTTTAATGAAAAACTGTTTTTT

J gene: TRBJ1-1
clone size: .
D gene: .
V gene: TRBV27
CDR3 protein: CASKGAVNTEAFF
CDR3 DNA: TGTGCCAGCAAGGGCGCGGTGAACACTGAAGCTTTCTTT

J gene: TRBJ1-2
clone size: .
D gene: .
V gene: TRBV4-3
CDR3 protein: CASSQERRGYGYTF
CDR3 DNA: TGCGCCAGCAGCCAAGAACGTAGAGGCTATGGCTACACCTTC

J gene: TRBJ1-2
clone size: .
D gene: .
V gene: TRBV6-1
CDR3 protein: CASGAGLRGYTF
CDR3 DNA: TGTGCCAGCGGGGCAGGGCTGCGAGGCTACACCTTC

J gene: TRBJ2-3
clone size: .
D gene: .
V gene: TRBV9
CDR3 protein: CASSAVGSIADTQYF
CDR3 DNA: TGTGCCAGCAGCGCTGTCGGTAGCATCGCAGATACGCAGTATTTT

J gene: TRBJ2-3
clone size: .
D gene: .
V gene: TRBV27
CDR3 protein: CASKGPDALFSTDTQYF
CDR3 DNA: TGTGCCAGCAAGGGACCCGACGCCTTATTTAGCACAGATACGCAGTATTTT

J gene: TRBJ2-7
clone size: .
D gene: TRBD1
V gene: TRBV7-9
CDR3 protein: CASSFRDSYEQYF
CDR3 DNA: TGTGCCAGCAGCTTCCGGGACAGCTACGAGCAGTACTTC

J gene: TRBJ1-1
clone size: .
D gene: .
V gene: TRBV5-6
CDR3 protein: CASSGGSEAFF
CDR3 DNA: TGTGCCAGCAGCGGAGGTTCTGAAGCTTTCTTT

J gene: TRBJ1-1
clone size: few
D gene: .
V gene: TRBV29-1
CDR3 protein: CSVGPVTDAFF
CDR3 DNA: TGCAGCGTTGGCCCCGTTACGGACGCTTTCTTT

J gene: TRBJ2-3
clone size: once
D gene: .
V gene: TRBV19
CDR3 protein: CASNQYLGGGEDTDTQYF
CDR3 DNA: TGTGCCAGTAATCAGTATCTAGGGGGGGGCGAGGACACAGATACGCAGTATTTT